The present T cell receptor beta chain was sequenced within a study of blood T cell repertoires in COVID-19. Across the whole study: COVID-19 samples, acute and convalescent, were from the United States, Italy and Spain.

In the source study's methods: It was from reference gene primer amplification that nucleated cell counts were estimated. Data came from immunoSEQ multiplex PCR; TCRdb stores just in-frame clones and leaves some out. That table gives V, J and clone size, and the DNA gave D and trimming. Of 100,000 to 150,000 clones listed, roughly 91% are singletons. In germline, CDR1 is SNHLY, CDR2 FYNNEI. The CDR3 sequence is 14 residues long. Trimming cost V 7 bases and J 6 bases, with 16 bases left between them. Specimen: peripheral blood. The chain employs TRBV2 and TRBJ2-1; D is perhaps TRBD1 (6 bases). The sequence was obtained from a man between 50 and 59 years old with active or convalescent COVID-19. In DNA, the CDR3 is TGTGCCAGCAACCGGGAAAGACAGGCCAATGAGCAGTTCTTC. It yields the protein CASNRERQANEQFF.